This is a list of T cell receptor beta chains from one sample in a study of shared clonotypes between healthy human individuals. Sequencing was performed with immunoSEQ multiplex PCR; in TCRdb, only in-frame clones are kept and a portion is missing. The sample has about 2.2 million clones, around 93% seen once; the top ten hold more than 1.5%. Sequenced input: naive CD8+ T cells from PBMCs. The receptors derive from a man aged 18 to 29 in good health. Some clones in this sample may be carry-over from other donors' samples. The CDR3 runs from the conserved cysteine through the conserved F or W. D genes are given only for firm matches. Size tells how often a clone was seen (once, few, many) or the class of an expanded clone, and some rows leave it out.

V	size	J	D	CDR3	DNA
TRBV4-1	NA	TRBJ2-3	TRBD1	CASSQQGQGGFTDTQYF	TGCGCCAGCAGCCAACAAGGACAGGGGGGGTTTACAGATACGCAGTATTTT
TRBV7-8	NA	TRBJ2-7	NA	CASSPRLVSDYEQYF	TGTGCCAGCAGCCCCAGACTAGTCTCGGACTACGAGCAGTACTTC
TRBV5-7	once	TRBJ2-2	NA	CASRHDSTGELFF	TGTGCCAGCAGACACGACAGCACCGGGGAGCTGTTTTTT
TRBV6-1	NA	TRBJ2-5	TRBD2	CASSEYGGRIETQYF	TGTGCCAGCAGTGAATACGGCGGGAGAATAGAGACCCAGTACTTC
TRBV5-5	once	TRBJ2-5	TRBD2	CASNKREEETQYF	TGTGCCAGCAACAAGCGGGAGGAAGAGACCCAGTACTTC
TRBV7-9	NA	TRBJ2-2	NA	CASSRQQGPGELFF	TGTGCCAGCAGCCGCCAACAGGGACCCGGGGAGCTGTTTTTT
TRBV28	NA	TRBJ1-5	NA	CASSTDPGANLSNQPQHF	TGTGCCAGCAGTACCGATCCGGGAGCCAATTTGAGCAATCAGCCCCAGCATTTT
TRBV27	NA	TRBJ1-5	TRBD1	CASSSGQGANQPQHF	TGTGCCAGCAGTTCCGGACAGGGGGCGAATCAGCCCCAGCATTTT
TRBV30	once	TRBJ2-1	TRBD2	CAWSTGAGGVNEQFF	TGTGCCTGGAGTACTGGAGCGGGAGGAGTCAATGAGCAGTTCTTC
TRBV2	NA	TRBJ2-1	TRBD2	CASKSAGGYNEQFF	TGTGCCAGCAAATCAGCGGGAGGGTACAATGAGCAGTTCTTC
TRBV7-2	NA	TRBJ2-1	NA	CASSLLASSSYNEQFF	TGTGCCAGCAGCTTATTAGCCTCCAGCTCCTACAATGAGCAGTTCTTC
TRBV20-1	NA	TRBJ2-1	NA	CSAGFEQFF	TGCAGTGCTGGCTTTGAGCAGTTCTTC